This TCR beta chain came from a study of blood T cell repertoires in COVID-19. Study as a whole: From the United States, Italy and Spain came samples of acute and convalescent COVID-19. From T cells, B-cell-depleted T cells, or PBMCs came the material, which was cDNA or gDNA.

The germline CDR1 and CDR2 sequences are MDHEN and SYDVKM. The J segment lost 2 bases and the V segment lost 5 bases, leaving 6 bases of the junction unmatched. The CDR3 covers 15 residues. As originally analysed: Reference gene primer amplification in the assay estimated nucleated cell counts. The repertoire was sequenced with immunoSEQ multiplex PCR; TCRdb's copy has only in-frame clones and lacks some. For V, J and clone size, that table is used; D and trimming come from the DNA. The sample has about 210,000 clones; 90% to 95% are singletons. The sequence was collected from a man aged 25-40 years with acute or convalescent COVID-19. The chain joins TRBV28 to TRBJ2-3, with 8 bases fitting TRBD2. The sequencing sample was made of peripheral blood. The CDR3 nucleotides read TGTGCCAGCAGTAGGGGAGCGGGGGTCACAGATACGCAGTATTTT. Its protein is CASSRGAGVTDTQYF.